The clone carrying this TCR beta chain was recorded a few times. TCRdb re-called the RT-PCR reads through MiXCR, storing one row per CDR3 protein. The table records roughly 540,000 distinct CDR3 sequences, 20% to 25% of them present only once. Germline CDR1 and CDR2: MNHNS and SASEGT. The ends were cut back, 5 bases at V and 6 bases at J, with 22 bases in the middle. The CDR3 extends over 17 amino acids. This specimen comes from a study of response to subunit inactivated influenza vaccine. These data also formed part of another study, on T cells expressing NK-cell markers. Per that paper: 5'RACE template switching with UMIs generated TCR beta cDNA.

The sample was CD4+ T cells sorted from PBMCs, taken 11 to 12 days after vaccination. This clonotype was obtained from a man in his forties or fifties who received an inactivated influenza vaccine. The chain couples TRBV6-1 to TRBJ2-2; a weak D match, TRBD2 (6 bases). CDR3 region: CASSPRQTLARSGELFF. The CDR3 DNA follows: TGTGCCAGCAGTCCCCGACAGACCCTAGCGCGGTCCGGGGAGCTGTTTTTT.